A selection of T cell receptor beta chains follows, all from one sample in a study. TCRdb used MiXCR to reprocess the RT-PCR reads, holding one entry per CDR3 protein. This sample yields 650,000 to 800,000 distinct CDR3 sequences, of which 12% to 15% are seen a single time; roughly 3.9% belongs to the top ten. The sequencing sample was made of memory CD4+ T cells from blood. Source of these receptors: a female donor in good health, serving as a healthy control. CDR3s include the opening cysteine and the closing phenylalanine or tryptophan. A D gene is named only where the DNA matches it firmly. The size of a clone is reported for some rows only, either as once, few or many, or as a class for expanded clones.

cdr3_aa | cdr3_nt | d_call | v_call | clone_size | j_call
CASSLATGWGGYTF | TGTGCCAGCAGTTTAGCGACAGGGTGGGGTGGCTACACCTTC | TRBD1 | TRBV12-3/TRBV12-4 | - | TRBJ1-2
CASGMTGAGYGYTF | TGTGCCAGCGGGATGACAGGCGCAGGATATGGCTACACCTTC | - | TRBV12-3/TRBV12-4 | - | TRBJ1-2
CASTRTGSRSGELFF | TGTGCCAGCACCCGGACAGGCTCACGGTCCGGGGAGCTGTTTTTT | TRBD1 | TRBV12-3/TRBV12-4 | many | TRBJ2-2
CASRDQGALDTQYF | TGTGCCAGCAGGGATCAGGGGGCATTGGATACGCAGTATTTT | TRBD1 | TRBV28 | many | TRBJ2-3
CATSEAQGGSNQPQHF | TGTGCCACCAGTGAGGCCCAGGGGGGGAGCAATCAGCCCCAGCATTTT | TRBD1 | TRBV24-1 | few | TRBJ1-5
CASSDEQITYNEQFF | TGTGCCAGCAGTGACGAACAAATAACCTACAATGAGCAGTTCTTC | - | TRBV2 | many | TRBJ2-1
CASSVAIGNTEAFF | TGTGCCAGCAGCGTAGCTATAGGGAACACTGAAGCTTTCTTT | - | TRBV9 | - | TRBJ1-1
CASSTTDGARQFF | TGTGCCAGCAGCACGACGGACGGGGCAAGGCAGTTCTTC | - | TRBV7-6 | many | TRBJ2-1
CASSVAPGTVFYEQYF | TGTGCCAGCAGCGTAGCTCCCGGGACAGTTTTCTACGAGCAGTACTTC | TRBD1 | TRBV9 | many | TRBJ2-7
CSAPMSQGASGYTF | TGCAGTGCCCCAATGTCACAGGGGGCTTCTGGCTACACCTTC | TRBD1 | TRBV20-1 | - | TRBJ1-2
CASSLVNGQRNF | TGTGCCAGCAGCTTAGTGAACGGACAAAGGAACTTC | - | TRBV7-2 | - | TRBJ2-7
CASSLAGQGGQETQYF | TGCGCCAGCAGCTTGGCGGGACAGGGGGGACAAGAGACCCAGTACTTC | TRBD1 | TRBV5-1 | - | TRBJ2-5
CASSGGRSNEKLFF | TGTGCCAGCAGTGGGGGCAGGTCTAATGAAAAACTGTTTTTT | - | TRBV6-1 | - | TRBJ1-4
CASSRSRDEQFF | TGTGCCAGCTCACGTTCCCGGGATGAGCAGTTCTTC | - | TRBV18 | - | TRBJ2-1
CATGSGRTTDTQYF | TGTGCCACCGGGTCGGGACGTACCACAGATACGCAGTATTTT | - | TRBV24-1 | few | TRBJ2-3
CASSLLPGMNTEAFF | TGCGCCAGCAGCTTGTTGCCGGGAATGAACACTGAAGCTTTCTTT | - | TRBV5-1 | - | TRBJ1-1
CASTTRQVPSSGANVLTF | TGTGCCAGCACGACCAGACAGGTCCCTAGCTCTGGGGCCAACGTCCTGACTTTC | - | TRBV27 | many | TRBJ2-6
CSVGVLPGEQFF | TGCAGCGTTGGTGTGCTCCCCGGTGAGCAGTTCTTC | - | TRBV29-1 | many | TRBJ2-1
CASSLMRANTGELFF | TGTGCCAGCAGTTTAATGCGAGCGAACACCGGGGAGCTGTTTTTT | - | TRBV27 | - | TRBJ2-2
CASTLGGEQFF | TGTGCCAGCACCCTTGGGGGAGAGCAGTTCTTC | - | TRBV12-3/TRBV12-4 | many | TRBJ2-1
CASGQLAVHEQYF | TGTGCCAGCGGTCAACTAGCGGTCCACGAGCAGTACTTC | TRBD2 | TRBV28 | - | TRBJ2-7
CASSGLGGQETQYF | TGTGCCAGCAGTGGACTAGGGGGCCAAGAGACCCAGTACTTC | - | TRBV6-1 | few | TRBJ2-5
CASSQVGKETQYF | TGTGCCAGCAGCCAAGTGGGGAAGGAGACCCAGTACTTC | - | TRBV3-1 | few | TRBJ2-5
CSATRTGETQYF | TGCAGTGCTACTAGGACCGGGGAGACCCAGTACTTC | - | TRBV20-1 | - | TRBJ2-5
CATSRDRGSYYGNTIYF | TGTGCCACCAGCAGAGACAGGGGCTCCTATTATGGAAACACCATATATTTT | - | TRBV15 | few | TRBJ1-3
CASSLRTAQETQYF | TGTGCCAGCAGCTTACGGACAGCCCAAGAGACCCAGTACTTC | - | TRBV7-2 | many | TRBJ2-5
CASSSRAGRADTQYF | TGTGCCAGCAGCTCTCGAGCGGGGAGGGCAGATACGCAGTATTTT | TRBD2 | TRBV11-2 | - | TRBJ2-3
CSVEEWRGLDCNQPQHF | TGCAGCGTTGAAGAGTGGAGGGGGCTCGACTGCAATCAGCCCCAGCATTTT | TRBD1 | TRBV29-1 | many | TRBJ1-5
CASSILTRKETQYF | TGCGCCAGCAGCATTCTGACACGCAAAGAGACCCAGTACTTC | - | TRBV5-1 | many | TRBJ2-5
CASSFPQLNTEAFF | TGTGCCAGCAGCTTTCCGCAACTGAACACTGAAGCTTTCTTT | - | TRBV5-6 | - | TRBJ1-1
CASRPDSFSYEQYF | TGTGCCAGCAGACCCGACAGCTTCTCCTACGAGCAGTACTTC | - | TRBV27 | - | TRBJ2-7
CSARWASGRADEQFF | TGCAGTGCCCGCTGGGCTAGCGGGAGGGCCGATGAGCAGTTCTTC | TRBD2 | TRBV20-1 | few | TRBJ2-1
CASSSGLETYNEQFF | TGCGCCAGCAGCTCAGGACTAGAAACCTACAATGAGCAGTTCTTC | TRBD2 | TRBV5-1 | - | TRBJ2-1
CASSVQEDTEAFF | TGTGCCAGCAGCGTTCAAGAAGACACTGAAGCTTTCTTT | - | TRBV7-9 | few | TRBJ1-1
CASSSTTSTDTQYF | TGTGCCAGCAGTTCGACGACTAGCACAGATACGCAGTATTTT | - | TRBV12-3/TRBV12-4 | many | TRBJ2-3
CASSYDPSVFYEQYF | TGTGCCAGCAGTTACGATCCCTCGGTGTTCTACGAGCAGTACTTC | - | TRBV6-5 | few | TRBJ2-7
CASSRGLAGMGETQYF | TGCGCCAGCAGCCGCGGACTAGCGGGAATGGGGGAGACCCAGTACTTC | TRBD2 | TRBV4-1 | - | TRBJ2-5
CASSQDRRSADTQYF | TGCGCCAGCAGCCAAGATCGTCGCTCCGCAGATACGCAGTATTTT | - | TRBV4-3 | many | TRBJ2-3
CASTSGLAYEQYF | TGTGCCAGCACCTCGGGATTGGCCTACGAGCAGTACTTC | - | TRBV28 | - | TRBJ2-7
CASSPRTGSNTEAFF | TGTGCCAGCAGCCCTAGGACAGGATCGAACACTGAAGCTTTCTTT | TRBD1 | TRBV7-2 | few | TRBJ1-1
CASSLAGQSSYNEQFF | TGCGCCAGCAGCTTGGCCGGTCAAAGCTCCTACAATGAGCAGTTCTTC | - | TRBV5-1 | many | TRBJ2-1
CASSLGVGQGENYGYTF | TGTGCCAGCAGCTTGGGGGTAGGACAGGGAGAGAACTATGGCTACACCTTC | TRBD1 | TRBV5-5 | - | TRBJ1-2
CASSSDRAKNIQYF | TGTGCCAGCAGCTCGGACAGGGCCAAAAACATTCAGTACTTC | TRBD1 | TRBV7-2 | many | TRBJ2-4
CSARWGFDEKLFF | TGCAGTGCGAGATGGGGTTTTGATGAAAAACTGTTTTTT | - | TRBV20-1 | many | TRBJ1-4
CASGGGAATGELFF | TGTGCCAGCGGAGGAGGTGCGGCCACCGGGGAGCTGTTTTTT | - | TRBV9 | many | TRBJ2-2
CSATDLHILSSYEQYF | TGCAGTGCTACCGACCTCCATATTCTGAGCTCCTACGAGCAGTACTTC | - | TRBV20-1 | few | TRBJ2-7
CASSQWELEQYF | TGTGCCAGCAGCCAATGGGAGCTCGAGCAGTACTTC | - | TRBV3-1 | few | TRBJ2-7
CSAPPQGSYSNQPQHF | TGCAGTGCCCCCCCGCAGGGGTCATATAGCAATCAGCCCCAGCATTTT | - | TRBV20-1 | few | TRBJ1-5
CATSTPPGELFF | TGTGCCACCAGCACCCCGCCCGGGGAGCTGTTTTTT | - | TRBV15 | few | TRBJ2-2
CSASYDGRAYEQYF | TGCAGTGCTAGTTACGACGGGAGGGCCTACGAGCAGTACTTC | TRBD2 | TRBV20-1 | many | TRBJ2-7
CASNPLDSRGPQHF | TGTGCCAGTAACCCACTTGACAGCCGGGGGCCCCAGCATTTT | - | TRBV6-1 | few | TRBJ1-5
CASGIDWEPLQHF | TGTGCCAGCGGAATCGATTGGGAGCCCCTCCAGCATTTT | - | TRBV12-3/TRBV12-4 | many | TRBJ1-5
CASSLKPVGGKGYGYTF | TGTGCCAGCAGCCTCAAACCCGTGGGGGGGAAAGGCTATGGCTACACCTTC | - | TRBV7-2 | many | TRBJ1-2